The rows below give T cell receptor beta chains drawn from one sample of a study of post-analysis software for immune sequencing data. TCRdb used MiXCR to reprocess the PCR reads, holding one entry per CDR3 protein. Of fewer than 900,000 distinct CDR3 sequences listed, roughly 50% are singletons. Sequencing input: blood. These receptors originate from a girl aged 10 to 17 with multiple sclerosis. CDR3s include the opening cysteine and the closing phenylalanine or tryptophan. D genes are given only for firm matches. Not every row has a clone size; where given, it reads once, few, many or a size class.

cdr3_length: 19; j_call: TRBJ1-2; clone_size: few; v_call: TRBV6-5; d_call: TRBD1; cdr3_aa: CASSFRTTRDSVLVYGYTF; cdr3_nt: TGTGCCAGCAGTTTTCGGACCACCCGGGACAGTGTGTTGGTCTATGGCTACACCTTC
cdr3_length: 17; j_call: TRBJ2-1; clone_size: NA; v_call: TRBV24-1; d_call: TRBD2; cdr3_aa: CATSDPGTSGSYNEQFF; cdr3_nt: TGTGCCACCAGTGACCCTGGGACTAGCGGGAGTTACAATGAGCAGTTCTTC
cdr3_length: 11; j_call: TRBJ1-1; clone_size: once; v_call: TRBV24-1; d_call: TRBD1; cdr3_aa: CATMQGAEAFF; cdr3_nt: TGTGCCACCATGCAGGGGGCTGAAGCTTTCTTT
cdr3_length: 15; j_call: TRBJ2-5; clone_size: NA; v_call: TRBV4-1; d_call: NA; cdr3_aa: CASSQVGLARETQYF; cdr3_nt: TGCGCCAGCAGCCAAGTCGGGCTAGCACGGGAGACCCAGTACTTC
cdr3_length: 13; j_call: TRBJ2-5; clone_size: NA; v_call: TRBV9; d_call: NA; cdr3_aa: CASSVGLQETQYF; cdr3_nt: TGTGCCAGCAGCGTGGGACTCCAAGAGACCCAGTACTTC
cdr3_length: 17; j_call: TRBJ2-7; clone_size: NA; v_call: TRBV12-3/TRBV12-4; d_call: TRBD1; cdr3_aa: CASSLSQQGERTYEQYF; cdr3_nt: TGTGCCAGCAGTTTGTCCCAACAGGGGGAGCGGACGTACGAGCAGTACTTC
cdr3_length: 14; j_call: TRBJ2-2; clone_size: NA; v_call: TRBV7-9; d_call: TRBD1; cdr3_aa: CASWTGTNTGELFF; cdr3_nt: TGTGCCAGCTGGACAGGGACAAACACCGGGGAGCTGTTTTTT
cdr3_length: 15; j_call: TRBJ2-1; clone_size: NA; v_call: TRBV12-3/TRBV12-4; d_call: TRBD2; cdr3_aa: CASKGTSLGRSEQFF; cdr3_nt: TGTGCCAGCAAGGGTACGAGTCTCGGGAGGAGTGAGCAGTTCTTC
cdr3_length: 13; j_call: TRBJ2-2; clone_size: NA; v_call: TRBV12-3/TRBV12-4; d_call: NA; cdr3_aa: CASILRGDGELFF; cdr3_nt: TGTGCCAGCATCCTCAGGGGAGACGGGGAGCTGTTTTTT
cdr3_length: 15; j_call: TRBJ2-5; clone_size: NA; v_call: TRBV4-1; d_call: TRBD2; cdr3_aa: CASSQSGTGQETQYF; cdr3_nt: TGCGCCAGCAGCCAAAGCGGGACTGGACAAGAGACCCAGTACTTC
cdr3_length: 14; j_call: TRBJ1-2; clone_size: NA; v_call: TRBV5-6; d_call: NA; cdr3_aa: CASSDVTRVIGYTF; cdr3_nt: TGTGCCAGCAGCGATGTGACCAGGGTGATAGGCTACACCTTC
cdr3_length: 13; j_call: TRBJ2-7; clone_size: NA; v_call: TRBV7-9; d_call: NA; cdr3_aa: CASSRLATYEQYF; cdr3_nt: TGTGCCAGCAGCCGATTGGCCACCTACGAGCAGTACTTC
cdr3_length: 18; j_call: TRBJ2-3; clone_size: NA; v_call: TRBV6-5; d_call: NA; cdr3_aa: CASSSFPGGSALADTQYF; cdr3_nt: TGTGCCAGCAGTTCATTCCCGGGCGGTAGCGCATTAGCAGATACGCAGTATTTT
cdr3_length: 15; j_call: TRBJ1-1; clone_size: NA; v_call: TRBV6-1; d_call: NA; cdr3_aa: CASSAAVNMNTEAFF; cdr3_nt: TGTGCCAGCAGTGCGGCAGTAAACATGAACACTGAAGCTTTCTTT
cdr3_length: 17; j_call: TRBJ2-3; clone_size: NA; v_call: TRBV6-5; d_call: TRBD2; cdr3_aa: CASSYSVLGGRLDTQYF; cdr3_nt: TGTGCCAGCAGTTACTCGGTGTTGGGCGGGAGATTAGATACGCAGTATTTT
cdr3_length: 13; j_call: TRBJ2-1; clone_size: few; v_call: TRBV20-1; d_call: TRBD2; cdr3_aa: CSARSGRQYEQFF; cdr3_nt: TGCAGTGCTAGGTCCGGGAGGCAATATGAGCAGTTCTTC
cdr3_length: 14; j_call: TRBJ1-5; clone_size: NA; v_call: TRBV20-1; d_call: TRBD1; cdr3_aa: CSARGRPFDQPQHF; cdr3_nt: TGCAGTGCAAGGGGGCGACCGTTCGATCAGCCCCAGCATTTT
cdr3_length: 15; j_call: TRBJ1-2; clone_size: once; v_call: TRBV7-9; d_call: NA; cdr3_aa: CASSLEPGRLYGYTF; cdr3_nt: TGTGCCAGCAGCTTAGAGCCAGGGAGGCTATATGGCTACACCTTC
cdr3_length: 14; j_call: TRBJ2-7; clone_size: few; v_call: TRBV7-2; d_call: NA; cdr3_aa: CASSHRGGGYEQYF; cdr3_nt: TGTGCCAGCAGCCACAGGGGAGGAGGCTACGAGCAGTACTTC
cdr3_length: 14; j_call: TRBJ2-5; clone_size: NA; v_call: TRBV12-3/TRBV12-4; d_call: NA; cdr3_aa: CASSSHGQMVTQYF; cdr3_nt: TGTGCCAGCAGTTCCCACGGACAGATGGTGACCCAGTACTTC